This T cell receptor beta chain comes out of a study of monozygotic twins with inflammatory bowel disease. For each CDR3 protein, TCRdb gives one entry from its re-call of the 5' RACE reads, without DNA. In all, the sample yields fewer than 350,000 distinct CDR3 sequences. CDR3 size: 15 residues. Germline CDR1 SGHRS, CDR2 YFSETQ. The chain employs TRBV5-1 and TRBJ2-1; TCRdb gives TRBD1 as the D gene, but with no DNA this cannot be confirmed. This TCR derives from a human donor with ulcerative colitis or Crohn's disease, or a healthy co-twin of an affected twin (not recorded which). Sequencing was carried out using blood. CDR3 amino acids: CASSLEDKGYNEQFF.